The clone carrying this T cell receptor (beta chain) was detected once. Its matching antigen is unknown. With V trimmed by 3 bases and J by 0 bases, 3 bases remained unmatched. The germline V gene has CDR1 KGHSH and CDR2 LQKENI. The CDR3 is 15 residues long. These data are taken from a study of T cells in tuberculosis. Study at large: In South Africa, adults with active tuberculosis were compared with IGRA-negative and latently infected IGRA-positive adolescents. Study results and limitations: Active tuberculosis TCR-alpha repertoires lay closer to GMM-specific TCRs than IGRA-negative controls, suggesting clonal expansion.

The repertoire was sequenced with immunoSEQ multiplex PCR; TCRdb's copy has only in-frame clones and lacks some. The sample records tens of thousands of clones, more than 90% being singletons. This sequence originates from a donor aged 10 to 29 with latent tuberculosis or without tuberculosis infection. Some clones in this sample may be carry-over from other donors' samples. The chain uses TRBV18 and TRBJ2-7; 9 bases are a match to TRBD2. Sample: PBMCs. This CDR3 is CASSPSGSSSYEQYF. As DNA, the CDR3 is TGTGCCAGCTCACCTAGCGGGAGTAGCTCCTACGAGCAGTACTTC.